These 5 T cell receptor beta chains were all obtained from the same sample, sequenced in a study of Ad26.COV2.S vaccination and SARS-CoV-2 variants. As for treatment: 15 to 20 received Ad26.COV2.S at low or high dose, single or two shots; about five received placebo; per-sample allocation not given. Specimens were obtained on day 63 following the first vaccine or placebo injection. Only in-frame clones appear in the TCRdb table, and some are missing; sequencing was by immunoSEQ multiplex PCR. The sample comprises hundreds of thousands of clones, 80% to 95% of which are singletons, and 9.5% to 15% rests with the top ten. The specimen comprised peripheral blood, sampled in a trial of Ad26.COV2.S vaccine versus placebo. These receptors originate from a person aged 18-65 years who received the Ad26.COV2.S COVID-19 vaccine or a placebo.

The chain couples TRBV11-2 to TRBJ1-1; no definite D call. The germline gives CDR1 SGHAT, CDR2 FQNNGV. This CDR3 region has 12 residues. Trimming pared 4 bases from V and 9 bases from J, leaving 12 bases between. DNA of the CDR3: TGTGCCAGCAGCTCGTCCGGGCTTAAAGCTTTCTTT. Translated: CASSSSGLKAFF.

The chain recombines TRBV19 with TRBJ1-5, with TRBD1 identical over 9 bases. In germline, CDR1 is LNHDA, CDR2 SQIVND (reference sequence). The V gene end was trimmed by 6 bases and the J gene end by 1 base; junction bases not matched to a gene: 13. The CDR3 extends over 18 amino acids. The CDR3 is CASSFPGQGSRSNQPQHF. DNA of the CDR3: TGTGCCAGTAGCTTTCCGGGACAGGGATCGCGAAGCAATCAGCCCCAGCATTTT.

The rearrangement links TRBV19 to TRBJ1-2, with D possibly being TRBD1 (5 bases). This CDR3 has 12 amino acids. V was clipped by 10 bases and J by 4 bases, with 13 bases between them. Per the germline V gene, CDR1 is LNHDA and CDR2 is SQIVND (reference sequence). CDR3 sequence (DNA): TGTGCCACCTCCCAGGGACCCTATGGCTACACCTTC. Translation gives CATSQGPYGYTF.

The chain links TRBV28 to TRBJ2-3, with 7 bases matching TRBD2. Germline V gene lookup returns CDR1 MDHEN and CDR2 SYDVKM. This CDR3 spans 16 amino acids. The V gene end was trimmed by 6 bases and the J gene end by 2 bases; junction bases not matched to a gene: 11. CDR3 sequence: CASSPASSGATDTQYF. DNA of the CDR3: TGTGCCAGCAGCCCCGCGTCGAGCGGGGCCACAGATACGCAGTATTTT. The full variable domain, completed using reference TRBV28 and TRBJ2-3, is DVKVTQSSRYLVKRTGEKVFLECVQDMDHENMFWYRQDPGLGLRLIYFSYDVKMKEKGDIPEGYSVSREKKERFSLILESASTNQTSMYLCASSPASSGATDTQYFGPGTRLTVL.

The J gene is TRBJ2-1, the V gene TRBV6-5; TRBD2 is a possible D gene (6 bases). Trimming took off 6 bases at V and 5 bases at J, with 17 bases between the two ends. CDR1 MNHEY and CDR2 SVGAGI come from the germline V gene. The CDR3 length is 15 residues. The CDR3, as DNA: TGTGCCAGCAGCATCAGCGGGTGGACCGACAATGAGCAGTTCTTC. Translation gives CASSISGWTDNEQFF.